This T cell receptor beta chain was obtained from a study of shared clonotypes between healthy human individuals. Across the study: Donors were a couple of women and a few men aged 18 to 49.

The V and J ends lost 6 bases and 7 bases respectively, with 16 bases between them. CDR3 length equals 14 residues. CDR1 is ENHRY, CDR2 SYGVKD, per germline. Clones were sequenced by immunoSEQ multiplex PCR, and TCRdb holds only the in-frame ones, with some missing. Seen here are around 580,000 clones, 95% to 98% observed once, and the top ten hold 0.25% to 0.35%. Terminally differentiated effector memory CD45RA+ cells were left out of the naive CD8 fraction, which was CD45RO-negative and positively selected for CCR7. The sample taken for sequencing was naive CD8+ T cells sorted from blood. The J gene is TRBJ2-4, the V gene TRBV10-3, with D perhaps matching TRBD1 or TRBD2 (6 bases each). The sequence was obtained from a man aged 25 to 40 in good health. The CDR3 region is CAIRIRQEGNIQYF. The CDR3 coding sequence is TGTGCCATCAGGATAAGACAGGAGGGGAACATTCAGTACTTC.